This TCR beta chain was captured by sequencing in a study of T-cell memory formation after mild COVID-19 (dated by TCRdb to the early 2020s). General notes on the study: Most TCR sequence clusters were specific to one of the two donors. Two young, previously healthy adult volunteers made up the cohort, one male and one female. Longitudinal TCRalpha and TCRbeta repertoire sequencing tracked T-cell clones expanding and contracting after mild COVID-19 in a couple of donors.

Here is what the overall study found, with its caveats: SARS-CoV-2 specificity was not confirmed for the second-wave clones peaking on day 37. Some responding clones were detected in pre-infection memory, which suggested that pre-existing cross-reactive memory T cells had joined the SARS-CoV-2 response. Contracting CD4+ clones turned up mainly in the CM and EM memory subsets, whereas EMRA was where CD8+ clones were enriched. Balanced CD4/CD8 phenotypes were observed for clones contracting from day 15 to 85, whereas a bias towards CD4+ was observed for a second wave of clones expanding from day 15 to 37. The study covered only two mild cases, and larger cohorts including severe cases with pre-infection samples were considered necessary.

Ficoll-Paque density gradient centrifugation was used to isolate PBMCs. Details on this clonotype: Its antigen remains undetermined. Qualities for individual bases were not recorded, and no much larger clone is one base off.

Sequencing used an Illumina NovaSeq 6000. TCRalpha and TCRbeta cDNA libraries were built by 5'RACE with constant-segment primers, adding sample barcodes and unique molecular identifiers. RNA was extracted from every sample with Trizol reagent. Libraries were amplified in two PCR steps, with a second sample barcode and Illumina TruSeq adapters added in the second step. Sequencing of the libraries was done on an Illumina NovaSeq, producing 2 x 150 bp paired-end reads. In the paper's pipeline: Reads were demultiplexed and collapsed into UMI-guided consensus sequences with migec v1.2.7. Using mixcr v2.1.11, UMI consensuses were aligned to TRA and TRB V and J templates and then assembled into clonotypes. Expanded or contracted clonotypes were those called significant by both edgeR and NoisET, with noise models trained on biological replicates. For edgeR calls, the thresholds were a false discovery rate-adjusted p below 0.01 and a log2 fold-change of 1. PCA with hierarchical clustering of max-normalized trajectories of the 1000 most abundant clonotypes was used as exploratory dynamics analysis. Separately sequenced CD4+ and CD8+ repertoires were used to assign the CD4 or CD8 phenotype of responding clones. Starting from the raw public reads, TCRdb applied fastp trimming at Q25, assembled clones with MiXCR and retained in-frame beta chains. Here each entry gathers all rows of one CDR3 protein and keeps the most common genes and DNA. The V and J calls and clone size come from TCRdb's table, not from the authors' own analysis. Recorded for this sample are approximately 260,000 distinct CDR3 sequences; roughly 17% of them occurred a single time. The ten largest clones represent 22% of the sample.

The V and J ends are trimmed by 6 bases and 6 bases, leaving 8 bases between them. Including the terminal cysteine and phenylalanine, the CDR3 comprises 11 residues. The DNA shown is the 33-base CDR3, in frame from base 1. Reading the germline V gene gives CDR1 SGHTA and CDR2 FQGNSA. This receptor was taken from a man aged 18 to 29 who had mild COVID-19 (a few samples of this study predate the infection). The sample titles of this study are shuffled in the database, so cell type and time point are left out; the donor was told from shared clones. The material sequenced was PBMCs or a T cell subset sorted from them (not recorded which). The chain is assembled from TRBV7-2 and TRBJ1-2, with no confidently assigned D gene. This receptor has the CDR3 CASREGNGYTF. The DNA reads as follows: TGTGCCAGCAGGGAGGGTAATGGCTACACCTTC.